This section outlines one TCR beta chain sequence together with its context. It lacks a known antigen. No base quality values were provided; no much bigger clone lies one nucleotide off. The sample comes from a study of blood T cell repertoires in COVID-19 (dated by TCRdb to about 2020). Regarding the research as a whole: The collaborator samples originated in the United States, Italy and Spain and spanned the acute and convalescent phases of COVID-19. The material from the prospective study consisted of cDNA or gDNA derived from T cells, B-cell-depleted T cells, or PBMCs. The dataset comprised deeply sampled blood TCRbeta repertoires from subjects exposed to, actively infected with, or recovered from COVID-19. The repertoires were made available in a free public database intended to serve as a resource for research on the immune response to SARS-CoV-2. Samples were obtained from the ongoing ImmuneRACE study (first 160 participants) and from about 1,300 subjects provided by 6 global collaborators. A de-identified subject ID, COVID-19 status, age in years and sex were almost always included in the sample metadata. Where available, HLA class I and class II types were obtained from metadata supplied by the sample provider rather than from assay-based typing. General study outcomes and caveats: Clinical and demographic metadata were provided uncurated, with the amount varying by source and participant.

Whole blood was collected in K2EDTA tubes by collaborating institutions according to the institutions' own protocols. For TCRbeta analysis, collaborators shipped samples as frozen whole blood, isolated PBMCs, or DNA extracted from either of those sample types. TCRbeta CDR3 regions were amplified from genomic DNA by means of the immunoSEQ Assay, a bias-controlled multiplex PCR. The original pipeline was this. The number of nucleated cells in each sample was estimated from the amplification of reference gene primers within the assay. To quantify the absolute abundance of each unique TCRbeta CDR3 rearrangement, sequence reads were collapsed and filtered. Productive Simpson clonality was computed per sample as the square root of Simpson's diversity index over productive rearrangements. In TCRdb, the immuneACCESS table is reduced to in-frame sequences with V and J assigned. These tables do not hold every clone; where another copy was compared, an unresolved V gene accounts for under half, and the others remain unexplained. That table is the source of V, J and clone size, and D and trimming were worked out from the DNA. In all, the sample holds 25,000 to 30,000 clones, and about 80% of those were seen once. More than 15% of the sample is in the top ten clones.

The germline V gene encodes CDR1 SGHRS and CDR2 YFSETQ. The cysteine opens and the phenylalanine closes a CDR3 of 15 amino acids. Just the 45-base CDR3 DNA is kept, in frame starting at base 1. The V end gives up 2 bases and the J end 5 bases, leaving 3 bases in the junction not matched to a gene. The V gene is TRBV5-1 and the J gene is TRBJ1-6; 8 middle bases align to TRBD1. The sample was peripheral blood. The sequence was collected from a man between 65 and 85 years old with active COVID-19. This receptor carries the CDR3 CASSLQGGNNSPLHF. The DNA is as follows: TGCGCCAGCAGCTTACAGGGGGGGAATAATTCACCCCTCCACTTT.